A single sample is the source of the 32 T cell receptor beta chains below, sequenced in a study of blood T cell repertoires in COVID-19. Sequenced by immunoSEQ multiplex PCR; TCRdb stores in-frame clones only, minus some. Of 100,000 to 120,000 clones in the sample, about 85% were seen once. Sequencing was carried out using peripheral blood. These receptors were collected from a man over 45 with acute or convalescent COVID-19.

Only one count was recorded for this clone. The V call is TRBV9, the J call TRBJ2-7; 11 bases match TRBD2. The CDR3 contains 18 residues. V lost 0 bases to trimming and J lost 2 bases; unmatched junction nucleotides: 10. From germline, CDR1 is SGDLS and CDR2 YYNGEE. CDR3 residues: CASSVGPDTSGGAYEQYF. The CDR3 bases are TGTGCCAGCAGCGTAGGGCCCGATACTAGCGGGGGCGCCTACGAGCAGTACTTC.

The V call is TRBV4-2, the J call TRBJ2-3; 8 bases are a match to TRBD2. Looked up from germline, CDR1 is LGHNA and CDR2 is YNFKEQ. The CDR3 consists of 16 residues. Trimming removed 1 base from V and 1 base from J; junction bases left unmatched: 4. CDR3 DNA sequence: TGTGCCAGCAGCCAAGCAGCGGGGGCCCGCACAGATACGCAGTATTTT. It codes for CASSQAAGARTDTQYF.

The chain links TRBV4-1 to TRBJ1-3; D unresolved. Trimming left V 2 bases short and J 1 base short, with 12 bases between. Germline V gives CDR1 MGHRA, CDR2 YSYEKL. The CDR3 spans 16 residues. CDR3 nucleotide sequence: TGCGCCAGCAGCCAACAAGAGGTATTTTCTGGAAACACCATATATTTT. Protein sequence: CASSQQEVFSGNTIYF.

This rearrangement joins TRBV10-3 to TRBJ1-5, with TRBD1 matching 11 bases. The CDR3 is made up of 15 amino acids. CDR1 ENHRY and CDR2 SYGVKD come from the germline V gene. V dropped 2 bases and J dropped 4; count of bases not matched to a gene: 1. CDR3 sequence (DNA): TGTGCCATCAGTGAGGGACAGGGGGCGAATCAGCCCCAGCATTTT. Its translation: CAISEGQGANQPQHF.

The chain couples TRBV6-5 to TRBJ1-6; TRBD1 might be the D (6 bases). This CDR3 has 14 amino acids. Looked up from germline, CDR1 is MNHEY and CDR2 is SVGAGI. The germline V and J ends were trimmed by 10 bases and 10 bases, with 20 bases remaining between them. CDR3 residues: CATFGTNRVSPLHF. In DNA, the CDR3 is TGTGCCACCTTCGGGACCAACAGGGTCTCACCCCTCCACTTT.

The chain couples TRBV19 to TRBJ2-2; D is perhaps TRBD2 (6 bases). The V gene lost 2 bases and the J gene lost 3 bases, with 10 bases spanning the gap. The CDR3 is 15 amino acids. Looked up from germline, CDR1 is LNHDA and CDR2 is SQIVND (reference sequence). Here the CDR3 DNA reads TGTGCCAGTAGTATAACCGGGACTTACACCGGGGAGCTGTTTTTT. It codes for CASSITGTYTGELFF.

V usage is TRBV15 and J usage is TRBJ1-2; D is ambiguous. This CDR3 region has 14 residues. V lost 8 bases and J lost 4, with 17 bases in between. Germline CDR1 and CDR2: LNHNV and YYDKDF (reference sequence). The CDR3: CATQFLHGGYGYTF. In nucleotides, the CDR3 is TGTGCCACCCAGTTTCTGCACGGAGGCTATGGCTACACCTTC.

V gene TRBV5-4 combines with J gene TRBJ2-2; D unresolved. V shed 3 bases and J shed 3 bases, with 6 bases lying between them. The CDR3 is 13 residues long. CDR1 SGHNT and CDR2 YYREEE come from the germline V gene (reference sequence). The CDR3 sequence is CASSYRDTGELFF. In DNA, the CDR3 is TGTGCCAGCAGCTACCGGGACACCGGGGAGCTGTTTTTT.

There are a few counts of this clone. The chain employs TRBV18 and TRBJ1-1, with D perhaps matching TRBD1 (6 bases). CDR3 length: 14 residues. The germline V gene encodes CDR1 KGHSH and CDR2 LQKENI. Trimming shortened V by 6 bases and J by 5 bases, and 16 bases separated the two germline ends. The CDR3 region is CASSDQGTGTEAFF. For the CDR3, the DNA is TGTGCCAGCTCCGATCAGGGGACGGGGACTGAAGCTTTCTTT. Full variable domain (outside the CDR3, taken from reference TRBV18 and TRBJ1-1): NAGVMQNPRHLVRRRGQEARLRCSPMKGHSHVYWYRQLPEEGLKFMVYLQKENIIDESGMPKERFSAEFPKEGPSILRIQQVVRGDSAAYFCASSDQGTGTEAFFGQGTRLTVV.

The J gene is TRBJ1-1, the V gene TRBV5-1; 11 nucleotides align to TRBD1. The V segment lost 3 bases and the J segment 5 bases; nucleotides outside the gene matches: 3. This CDR3 comprises 14 residues. Germline CDR1 and CDR2: SGHRS and YFSETQ. The DNA for the CDR3 is TGCGCCAGCAGCTCGGGACAGGGGGTAACTGAAGCTTTCTTT. Its protein product is CASSSGQGVTEAFF.

The gene calls are TRBV21-1 and TRBJ2-4; TRBD2, the table's D call, lacks a check against the DNA. TRBV21-1 is designated a pseudogene. The CDR3 sequence is 19 residues long. In nucleotides, the CDR3 is TGTGCCAGCAGCAAAGTGGTAGCCATCCCAAACCTAGCCAAAAACATTCAGTACTTC. Amino acids: CASSKVVAIPNLAKNIQYF.

The rearrangement links TRBV12-3 or TRBV12-4 to TRBJ2-2; no clear D gene. This CDR3 region has 13 residues. V was pared by 6 bases and J by 2 bases, with 7 bases between. CDR3 region: CASRHRNTGELFF. Here the CDR3 DNA reads TGTGCCAGCAGACACAGAAACACCGGGGAGCTGTTTTTT.

In this sample, this clone turned up once. This chain links TRBV6-2 or TRBV6-3 with TRBJ1-5, with TRBD1 as a possible D gene (5 bases). The germline CDR1 and CDR2 sequences are MNHEY and SVGEGT. Between the trimmed V and J ends, which lost 6 bases and 9 bases, there was a span of 9 bases. This CDR3 comprises 11 residues. The CDR3, as DNA: TGTGCCAGCAGCCCCGGGGGGCCCCAGCATTTT. As protein: CASSPGGPQHF.

This clone was seen a few times. The chain uses TRBV10-1 and TRBJ1-4, with unresolved D. V dropped 11 bases and J dropped 7 bases, with 11 bases sitting between them. Germline-derived CDR1 and CDR2 are WNHNN and SYGVQD (reference sequence). The CDR3 runs 11 residues. This CDR3 is CAGGLSEKLFF. As DNA, the CDR3 is TGCGCCGGAGGACTCTCTGAAAAACTGTTTTTT.

V and J are TRBV28 and TRBJ1-5, with unresolved D. Trimming stripped 6 bases from V and 6 bases from J, with 12 bases between. The CDR3 extends over 13 amino acids. Germline values: CDR1 MDHEN, CDR2 SYDVKM. The CDR3 sequence is CASRPRSSQPQHF. For the CDR3, the DNA is TGTGCCAGCAGACCGAGGTCTAGTCAGCCCCAGCATTTT.

The V call is TRBV28, the J call TRBJ2-3; 10 bases match TRBD2. Per germline, CDR1 MDHEN and CDR2 SYDVKM. This CDR3 has 14 residues. The junction had 5 bases not matched to a gene; V was cut back by 6 bases and J by 5 bases. The CDR3 is CASRSGGALDTQYF. The CDR3 coding sequence is TGTGCCAGCAGGAGCGGGGGGGCCTTAGATACGCAGTATTTT.

A word on this clone: The junction departs from the called germline gene at one end, perhaps through a read error. The chain links TRBV9 to TRBJ2-7, with D tentatively TRBD2 (5 bases). CDR3 length equals 13 residues. Germline CDR1 is SGDLS and CDR2 is YYNGEE. The DNA of the CDR3 is TGTGCCAGCAGCGTAGATAGTCGAGGGCAGCCTCAATTC. Its translation is CASSVDSRGQPQF.

This clone has more than one count but fewer than ten. CDR3 loop: CASSSQGAGNTIYF. CDR3 coding DNA: TGTGCCAGCAGCTCGCAGGGGGCTGGAAACACCATATATTTT. V usage is TRBV13 and J usage is TRBJ1-3, with 7 bases matching TRBD1. The CDR3 length is 14 residues. J was trimmed by 2 bases and V by 4 bases; bases with no gene match: 2. The germline V gene encodes CDR1 PRHDT and CDR2 FYEKMQ (reference sequence).

The table lists this clone with a count of one. V and J are TRBV5-1 and TRBJ2-3, with D possibly being TRBD2 (5 bases). This CDR3 contains 16 residues. Germline CDR1 SGHRS, CDR2 YFSETQ. The V end was cut by 2 bases, the J end by 4 bases, with 17 bases between. The CDR3 reads CASSFPRGQVADTQYF. CDR3 sequence (DNA): TGCGCCAGCAGCTTCCCCCGGGGTCAGGTGGCAGATACGCAGTATTTT.

This chain joins TRBV18 and TRBJ1-1; D unclear. The CDR3 contains 13 residues. Trimming stripped 3 bases from V and 4 bases from J, with 9 bases between. CDR1 and CDR2 from the germline V gene are KGHSH and LQKENI. The CDR3 spells CASSPSVFTEAFF. In DNA form, the CDR3 reads TGTGCCAGCTCACCGTCGGTTTTCACTGAAGCTTTCTTT.

The chain carries TRBV5-1 and TRBJ1-2, with no clear D. CDR1 is SGHRS, CDR2 YFSETQ, per germline. V was shortened by 5 bases and J by 8 bases, with 10 bases between the two germline ends. The CDR3 has 11 amino acids. DNA for the CDR3: TGCGCCAGCAGAGCCGTTGCGGGCTACACCTTC. Translation: CASRAVAGYTF.

The rearrangement joins TRBV5-1 to TRBJ2-3, with TRBD1 matching 11 bases. From germline, CDR1 is SGHRS and CDR2 YFSETQ. Trimming at V came to 5 bases and at J to 0 bases, leaving 5 bases not matched to a gene. The CDR3 is made up of 16 amino acids. In DNA form, the CDR3 reads TGCGCCAGCAGTTTCGGACAGGGGGCTAGCACAGATACGCAGTATTTT. It is translated as CASSFGQGASTDTQYF. Drawing the rest from reference TRBV5-1 and TRBJ2-3, the complete variable domain is KAGVTQTPRYLIKTRGQQVTLSCSPISGHRSVSWYQQTPGQGLQFLFEYFSETQRNKGNFPGRFSGRQFSNSRSEMNVSTLELGDSALYLCASSFGQGASTDTQYFGPGTRLTVL.

The sample holds many counts of this clone. The gene calls are TRBV6-5 and TRBJ1-5; tentative D call: TRBD1 (5 bases). There are 13 residues in the CDR3. Germline CDR1 MNHEY, CDR2 SVGAGI. As DNA, the CDR3 is TGTGTAACAGGCAGGGCCAGCAATCAGCCCCAGCATTTT. This sequence encodes CVTGRASNQPQHF.

CDR3 loop: CASSLGGRETQYF. CDR3 nucleotide sequence: TGTGCCAGCAGCTTAGGAGGCCGTGAGACCCAGTACTTC. The V gene is TRBV7-2, the J gene TRBJ2-5; D is uncertain. The CDR3 contains 13 residues. V dropped 1 base and J dropped 5 bases, with 8 bases sitting between them. Germline CDR1 is SGHTA and CDR2 is FQGNSA.

The rearrangement links TRBV7-8 to TRBJ2-5, with unresolved D. With 4 bases removed from V and 4 bases from J, the gap between germline ends came to 13 bases. The CDR3 contains 14 residues. From germline, CDR1 is SGHVS and CDR2 FQNEAQ. The CDR3 DNA is TGTGCCAGCAGCTCACGGCCCTCGGGAGAGACCCAGTACTTC. Translated: CASSSRPSGETQYF.

This chain links TRBV7-2 with TRBJ2-1, with TRBD2 matching over 10 bases. The CDR3 runs to 16 residues. In germline, CDR1 is SGHTA, CDR2 FQGNSA. Trimming cost V 5 bases and J 3 bases; bases outside gene matches: 7. The CDR3 nucleotides read TGTGCCAGCAGCGTTGATAGCGGGGGGTACTACAATGAGCAGTTCTTC. Residues: CASSVDSGGYYNEQFF.

The rearrangement uses TRBV6-5 and TRBJ1-5, with TRBD1 matching over 12 bases. The germline CDR1 and CDR2 sequences are MNHEY and SVGAGI. V gave up 6 bases and J gave up 6 bases; unmatched junction bases: 3. This CDR3 region has 14 residues. The CDR3 nucleotides read TGTGCCAGCAGGGGGACAGGGGGCACTCAGCCCCAGCATTTT. Its protein is CASRGTGGTQPQHF.

The chain is built from TRBV28 and TRBJ2-7; TRBD1 matches 9 bases. The CDR3 is 16 amino acids. CDR1 MDHEN and CDR2 SYDVKM come from the germline V gene. J was trimmed by 0 bases and V by 4 bases; bases with no gene match: 7. The DNA of the CDR3 is TGTGCCAGCAGTTCGGGTCCGGGACAGGGCTCCTACGAGCAGTACTTC. The encoded protein is CASSSGPGQGSYEQYF. Full variable domain (rest looked up from reference TRBV28 and TRBJ2-7): DVKVTQSSRYLVKRTGEKVFLECVQDMDHENMFWYRQDPGLGLRLIYFSYDVKMKEKGDIPEGYSVSREKKERFSLILESASTNQTSMYLCASSSGPGQGSYEQYFGPGTRLTVT.

This chain uses TRBV7-9 with TRBJ1-2, with D tentatively TRBD1 (5 bases). The CDR3 has 14 amino acids. The germline V and J ends were trimmed by 5 bases and 7 bases, with 17 bases remaining between them. Germline loops: CDR1 SEHNR, CDR2 FQNEAQ (reference sequence). CDR3 loop: CASSPDPAGPGYTF. Here the CDR3 DNA reads TGTGCCAGCAGCCCAGACCCGGCGGGGCCTGGCTACACCTTC.

The chain employs TRBV5-1 and TRBJ2-7; 10 nucleotides align to TRBD2. Germline lookup yields CDR1 SGHRS and CDR2 YFSETQ. This CDR3 has 14 residues. V gave up 5 bases and J gave up 1 base; unmatched junction bases: 3. This chain's CDR3 is CASSWGLASYEQYF. DNA for the CDR3: TGCGCCAGCAGTTGGGGACTAGCGTCCTACGAGCAGTACTTC.

This clone was detected a few times. The chain carries TRBV5-1 and TRBJ1-4; D not resolved. Germline CDR1 SGHRS, CDR2 YFSETQ. The CDR3 totals 13 residues. Trimming took off 1 base at V and 5 bases at J, with 6 bases between the two ends. The CDR3 here is CASSLTGNEKLFF. DNA for the CDR3: TGCGCCAGCAGCTTGACGGGAAATGAAAAACTGTTTTTT.

V and J are TRBV9 and TRBJ2-7, with 10 positions matching TRBD1. With V trimmed by 4 bases and J by 0 bases, 4 bases remained unmatched. The CDR3 is made up of 15 amino acids. Germline loops: CDR1 SGDLS, CDR2 YYNGEE. Here the CDR3 reads CASSPRDRGSYEQYF. The CDR3 DNA follows: TGTGCCAGCAGCCCGCGGGACAGGGGCTCCTACGAGCAGTACTTC.